This passage covers 2 T cell receptor beta chains from one sample sequenced in a study of T cell responses to AZD1222 COVID-19 vaccine (dated by TCRdb to about 2021). Preparation of the library involved the immunoSEQ multiplex PCR assay. TCRdb took over this immuneACCESS table, retaining in-frame rearrangements with V and J assigned. Such tables are incomplete; in checked studies, under half of the missing clones stem from an unresolved V gene, and the remainder is unexplained. The sample data list 90,000 to 130,000 clones, and roughly 87% of these were observed just once. The ten largest clones capture about 3% of the sample. According to the study, the label for this sample's time point signals: baseline before first vaccination. Sample: peripheral blood, taken on day 0 of AZD1222 vaccination. These receptor sequences come from an adult in good health.

This sequence joins TRBV6-2 or TRBV6-3 and TRBJ1-1; tentatively, D is TRBD1 (5 bases). Germline CDR1 and CDR2: MNHEY and SVGEGT. The CDR3 is made up of 16 amino acids. The germline V and J ends were trimmed by 5 bases and 9 bases, with 25 bases remaining between them. This CDR3 is CASSANMLTVESQAFF. CDR3 sequence (DNA): TGTGCCAGCAGTGCCAATATGTTGACAGTTGAATCACAAGCTTTCTTT.

The gene calls are TRBV7-8 and TRBJ1-2; D may be TRBD1 (5 bases). Germline CDR1 reads SGHVS; CDR2 reads FQNEAQ. This CDR3 is built from 14 residues. V was shortened by 4 bases and J by 7 bases, with 16 bases between the two germline ends. The CDR3 region has the DNA TGTGCCAGCAGCTCCTTGAGGGGTTTCGGTGGCTACACCTTC. Residues: CASSSLRGFGGYTF.